The entry below gives a single TCR beta chain sequence along with its context. In germline, CDR1 is MNHNY, CDR2 SVGAGI (reference sequence). V lost 7 bases, J lost 1 base, and 11 bases lay in between. This CDR3 is built from 14 residues. Sequencing used immunoSEQ multiplex PCR; TCRdb keeps in-frame clones, though not all of them. The repertoire holds a few hundred thousand clones, with approximately 90% as singletons. These data originate in a study of control samples from healthy donors and cancer patients. Sequencing input: PBMCs. The chain recombines TRBV6-6 with TRBJ1-5; D uncertain. The sequence was collected from a man in his forties with head and neck cancer. In DNA, the CDR3 is TGTGCCAGCATCCACCATGGGAGCAATCAGCCCCAGCATTTT. Encoded protein: CASIHHGSNQPQHF.